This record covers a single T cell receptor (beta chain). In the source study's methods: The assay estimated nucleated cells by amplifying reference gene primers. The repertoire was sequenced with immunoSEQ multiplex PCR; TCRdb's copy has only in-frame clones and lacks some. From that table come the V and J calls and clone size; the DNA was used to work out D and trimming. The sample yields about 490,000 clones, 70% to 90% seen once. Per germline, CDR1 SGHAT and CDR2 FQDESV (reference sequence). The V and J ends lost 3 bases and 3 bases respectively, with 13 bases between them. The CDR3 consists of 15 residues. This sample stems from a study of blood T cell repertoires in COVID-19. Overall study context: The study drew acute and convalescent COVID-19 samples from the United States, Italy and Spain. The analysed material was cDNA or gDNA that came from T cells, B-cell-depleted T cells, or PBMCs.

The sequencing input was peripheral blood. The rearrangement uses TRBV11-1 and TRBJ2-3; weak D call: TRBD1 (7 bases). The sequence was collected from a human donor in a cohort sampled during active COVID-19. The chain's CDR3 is CASSLGGQKTDTQYF. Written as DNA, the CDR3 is TGTGCCAGCAGCTTGGGGGGACAGAAGACAGATACGCAGTATTTT.